A single T cell receptor (beta chain) is shown here with its context. Its antigen is as yet unknown. The V gene's germline CDR1 is SGHRS and CDR2 YFSETQ. V lost 6 bases and J lost 5, with 18 bases in between. The CDR3 runs 15 residues. The sample belongs to a study of tumor-infiltrating lymphocytes in primary liver carcinoma. Regarding the study as a whole: Tumor-adjacent and tumor-blood pairs shared less of their repertoires than tumor region pairs shared. Relative to blood, tumors carried a significantly larger fraction of the repertoire in their top 250 clones (p = 0.039).

With a constant-region primer, TCR beta cDNA was made from approximately 520 ng of total RNA. For TCR beta, libraries were produced by three nested multiplex PCR rounds using slightly modified ARM-PCR. The first two PCR rounds used TRBV1-TRBV30 forward primers with a C-beta reverse primer, about 10 cycles each. Via MiXCR, TCRdb re-called the multiplex PCR reads, giving one row per CDR3 protein. The sample carries about 97,000 distinct CDR3 sequences, about 67% recorded once. Taking about 17-33 mg of unsorted bulk tissue, the authors co-extracted RNA and DNA. The source material was liver tumor tissue from sampling region 2. This sample's subset: tumor region T2, inferior pole. This chain joins TRBV5-1 and TRBJ2-1; tentatively, D is TRBD1 (5 bases). The TCR comes from a woman in her sixties or seventies with primary liver carcinoma and hepatitis B virus infection. The CDR3 bases are TGCGCCAGCAAAATGCAATTAGGGGTCAACAATGAGCAGTTCTTC. This gives the protein CASKMQLGVNNEQFF.